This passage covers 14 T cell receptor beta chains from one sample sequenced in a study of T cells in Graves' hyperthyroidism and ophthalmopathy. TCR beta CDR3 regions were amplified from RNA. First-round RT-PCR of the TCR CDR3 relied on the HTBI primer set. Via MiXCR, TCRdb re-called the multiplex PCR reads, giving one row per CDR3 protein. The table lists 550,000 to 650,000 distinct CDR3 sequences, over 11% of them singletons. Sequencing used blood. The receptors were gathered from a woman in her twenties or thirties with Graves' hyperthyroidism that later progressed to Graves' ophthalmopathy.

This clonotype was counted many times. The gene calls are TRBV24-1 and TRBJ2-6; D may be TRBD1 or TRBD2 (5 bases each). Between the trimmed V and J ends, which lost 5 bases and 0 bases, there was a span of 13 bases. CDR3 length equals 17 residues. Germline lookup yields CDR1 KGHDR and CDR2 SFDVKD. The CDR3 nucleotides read TGTGCCACCAGTGGCTCCGGGACGCCCTCTGGGGCCAACGTCCTGACTTTC. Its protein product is CATSGSGTPSGANVLTF.

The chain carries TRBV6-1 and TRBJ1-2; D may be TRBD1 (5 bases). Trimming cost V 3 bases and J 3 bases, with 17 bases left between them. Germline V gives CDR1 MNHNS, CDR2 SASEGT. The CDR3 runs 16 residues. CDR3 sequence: CASSDEGRIWDYGYTF. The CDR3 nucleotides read TGTGCCAGCAGTGATGAGGGGAGGATTTGGGACTATGGCTACACCTTC.

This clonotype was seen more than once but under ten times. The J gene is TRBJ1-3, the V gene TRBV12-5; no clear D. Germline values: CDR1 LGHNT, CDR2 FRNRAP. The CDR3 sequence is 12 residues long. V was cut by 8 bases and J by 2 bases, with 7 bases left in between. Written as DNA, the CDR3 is TGTGCTAGTCGGAGGGCTGGAAACACCATATATTTT. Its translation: CASRRAGNTIYF.

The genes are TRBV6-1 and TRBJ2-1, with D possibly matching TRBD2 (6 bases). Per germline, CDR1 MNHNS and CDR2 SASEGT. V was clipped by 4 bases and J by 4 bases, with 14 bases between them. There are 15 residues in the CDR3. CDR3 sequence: CASSGRETRYNEQFF. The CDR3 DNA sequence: TGTGCCAGCAGTGGTCGGGAGACCCGATACAATGAGCAGTTCTTC.

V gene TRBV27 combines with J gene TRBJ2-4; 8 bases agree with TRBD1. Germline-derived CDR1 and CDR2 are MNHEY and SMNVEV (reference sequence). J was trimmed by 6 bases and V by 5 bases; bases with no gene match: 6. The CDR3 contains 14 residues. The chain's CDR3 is CASSPQGAGNIQYF. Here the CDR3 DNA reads TGTGCCAGCAGTCCCCAGGGGGCTGGAAACATTCAGTACTTC.

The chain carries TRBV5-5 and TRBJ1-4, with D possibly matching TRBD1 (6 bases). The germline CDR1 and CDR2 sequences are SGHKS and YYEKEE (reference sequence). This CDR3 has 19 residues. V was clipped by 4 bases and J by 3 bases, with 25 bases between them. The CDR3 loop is CASSISLGGASIPNEKLFF. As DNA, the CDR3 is TGTGCCAGCAGCATATCCCTGGGGGGGGCCTCAATTCCTAATGAAAAACTGTTTTTT.

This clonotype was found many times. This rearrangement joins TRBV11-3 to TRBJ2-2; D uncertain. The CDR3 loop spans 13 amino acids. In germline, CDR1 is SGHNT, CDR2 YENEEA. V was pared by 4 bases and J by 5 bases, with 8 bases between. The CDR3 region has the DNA TGTGCCAGCAGCTCGCCCCGAACCGGGGAGCTGTTTTTT. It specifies CASSSPRTGELFF.

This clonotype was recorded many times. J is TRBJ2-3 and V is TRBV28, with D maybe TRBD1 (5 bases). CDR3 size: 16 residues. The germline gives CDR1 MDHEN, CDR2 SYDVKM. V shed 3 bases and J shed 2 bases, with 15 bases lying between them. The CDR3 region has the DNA TGTGCCAGCAGTTTTGCCTTTGGGGCGGACACAGATACGCAGTATTTT. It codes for CASSFAFGADTDTQYF. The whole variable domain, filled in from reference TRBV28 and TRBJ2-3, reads DVKVTQSSRYLVKRTGEKVFLECVQDMDHENMFWYRQDPGLGLRLIYFSYDVKMKEKGDIPEGYSVSREKKERFSLILESASTNQTSMYLCASSFAFGADTDTQYFGPGTRLTVL.

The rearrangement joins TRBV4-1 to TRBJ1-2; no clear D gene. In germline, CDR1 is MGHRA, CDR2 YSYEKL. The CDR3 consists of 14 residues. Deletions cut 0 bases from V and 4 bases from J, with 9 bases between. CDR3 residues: CASSQDLWVYGYTF. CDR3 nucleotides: TGCGCCAGCAGCCAAGATCTCTGGGTCTATGGCTACACCTTC.

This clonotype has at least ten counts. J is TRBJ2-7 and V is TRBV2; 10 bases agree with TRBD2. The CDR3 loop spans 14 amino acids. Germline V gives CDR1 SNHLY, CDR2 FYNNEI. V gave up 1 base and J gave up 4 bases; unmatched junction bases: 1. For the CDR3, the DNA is TGTGCCAGCAGTGAAGGACTAGCGGGTTACGAGCAGTACTTC. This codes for CASSEGLAGYEQYF.

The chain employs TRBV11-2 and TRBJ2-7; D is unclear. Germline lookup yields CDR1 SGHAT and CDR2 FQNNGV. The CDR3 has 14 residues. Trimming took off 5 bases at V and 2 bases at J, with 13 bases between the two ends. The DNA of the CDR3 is TGTGCCAGCAGCCCGGGCCGATTTCCCTACGAGCAGTACTTC. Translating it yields CASSPGRFPYEQYF.

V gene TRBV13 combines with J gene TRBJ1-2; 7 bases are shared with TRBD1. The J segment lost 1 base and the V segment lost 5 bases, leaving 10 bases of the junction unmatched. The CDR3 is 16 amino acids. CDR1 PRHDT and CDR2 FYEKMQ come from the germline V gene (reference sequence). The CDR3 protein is CASSPLPGQINYGYTF. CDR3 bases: TGTGCCAGCAGCCCCCTTCCGGGACAGATTAACTATGGCTACACCTTC.

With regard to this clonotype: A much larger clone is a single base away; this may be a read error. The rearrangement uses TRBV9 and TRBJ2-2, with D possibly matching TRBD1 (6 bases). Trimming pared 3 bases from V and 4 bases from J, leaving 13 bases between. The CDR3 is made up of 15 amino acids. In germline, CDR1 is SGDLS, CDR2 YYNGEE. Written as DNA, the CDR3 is TGTGCCAGCAGCGACCGGGACAAGAGCACCGGGGAGCTGTTTTTT. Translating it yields CASSDRDKSTGELFF. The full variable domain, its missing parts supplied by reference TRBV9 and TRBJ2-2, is DSGVTQTPKHLITATGQRVTLRCSPRSGDLSVYWYQQSLDQGLQFLIQYYNGEERAKGNILERFSAQQFPDLHSELNLSSLELGDSALYFCASSDRDKSTGELFFGEGSRLTVL.

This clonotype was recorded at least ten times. This chain's CDR3 is CASFSGNRRTDTQYF. As DNA, the CDR3 is TGTGCCAGCTTCTCTGGCAACCGCCGCACAGATACGCAGTATTTT. The chain links TRBV7-8 to TRBJ2-3; D uncertain. The germline gives CDR1 SGHVS, CDR2 FQNEAQ. This CDR3 has 15 amino acids. Trimming shortened V by 8 bases and J by 1 base, and 16 bases separated the two germline ends. Complete variable domain (other parts from reference TRBV7-8 and TRBJ2-3): GAGVSQSPRYKVAKRGQDVALRCDPISGHVSLFWYQQALGQGPEFLTYFQNEAQLDKSGLPSDRFFAERPEGSVSTLKIQRTQQEDSAVYLCASFSGNRRTDTQYFGPGTRLTVL.